These 10 T cell receptor beta chains share one sample of origin, sequenced in a study of tumor-infiltrating lymphocytes in primary liver carcinoma. Making TCR beta cDNA involved 400 to 600 ng total RNA and a constant-region primer. ARM-PCR, slightly modified, supplied the TCR beta libraries through three nested multiplex PCR rounds. Both of the initial two PCR rounds ran for around 9 cycles and employed TRBV1-TRBV30 forward primers alongside a C-beta reverse primer. TCRdb fed the multiplex PCR reads into MiXCR, producing one record per CDR3 protein. The sample has about 200,000 distinct CDR3 sequences; about 61% are singletons. They got blood RNA out of unsorted whole blood and also pulled out germline DNA. Sequenced: peripheral blood. These receptors were obtained from a woman aged 55-75 years with primary liver carcinoma and hepatitis B virus infection.

Concerning this clonotype itself: Sequence at one end of the junction differs from germline and may be a read error. The V gene is TRBV6-5, the J gene TRBJ2-2; TRBD2 aligns across 14 bases. Germline CDR1 and CDR2: MNHEY and SVGAGI. This CDR3 is built from 17 residues. CDR3 sequence reads: CASTRTGLAGGAGELFF. As DNA, the CDR3 is TGTGCCAGCACCCGGACAGGACTAGCGGGAGGAGCCGGGGAGCTCTTTTTT.

The chain joins TRBV7-3 to TRBJ2-1, with D possibly TRBD1 on 6 matching bases. V was pared by 6 bases and J by 3 bases, with 9 bases between. Germline CDR1 and CDR2: SGHTA and FQGTGA. This CDR3 spans 13 amino acids. The CDR3 spells CASSLTGYNEQFF. As DNA, the CDR3 is TGTGCCAGCAGTTTGACAGGCTACAATGAGCAGTTCTTC. The complete variable domain, with remaining parts taken from reference TRBV7-3 and TRBJ2-1, reads GAGVSQTPSNKVTEKGKYVELRCDPISGHTALYWYRQSLGQGPEFLIYFQGTGAADDSGLPNDRFFAVRPEGSVSTLKIQRTERGDSAVYLCASSLTGYNEQFFGPGTRLTVL.

About this clonotype itself: A read error may account for a junction end that differs from germline. The V gene is TRBV28, the J gene TRBJ2-2; tentative D call: TRBD2 (5 bases). The CDR3 extends over 19 amino acids. In germline, CDR1 is MDHEN, CDR2 SYDVKM. The CDR3, as DNA: TGTGCCAGCAGCCCACCTAAGGAACTAGTGGGAGACGACACCGTGGAGCTGTTTTTT. It is translated as CASSPPKELVGDDTVELFF.

With respect to this clonotype: One end of the junction fails to match germline, which may point to a read error. J is TRBJ2-7 and V is TRBV11-2; D unclear. Germline CDR1 SGHAT, CDR2 FQNNGV. The CDR3 runs to 11 residues. CDR3 DNA sequence: TGTACCAGCAGGCAGACTGGCGTGCAGTACTTC. Translated: CTSRQTGVQYF.

Notes on this clonotype: Here the CDR3 omits its conserved ending phenylalanine or tryptophan, so a read error is the likely source. The rearrangement joins TRBV11-2 to TRBJ2-2; the D gene is possibly TRBD2 (6 bases). The CDR3 covers 16 residues. Per the germline V gene, CDR1 is SGHAT and CDR2 is FQNNGV. DNA for the CDR3: TGTGTCAGCAGCTTAGAAGCGCGGGAGAACACCGGGGAGCTGTTTTTA. Its translation: CVSSLEARENTGELFL.

In the case of this clonotype: This may come from a read error, since a much larger clone is one base off. The chain joins TRBV28 to TRBJ1-1; 8 bases align to TRBD1. The CDR3 has 15 amino acids. Looked up from germline, CDR1 is MDHEN and CDR2 is SYDVKM. The CDR3 DNA reads TGTGTCAGCAGTTTTCCCGACAGGGACAGGCCCGAAGCTTTCTTT. Translating gives CVSSFPDRDRPEAFF.

Comment on this clonotype: This may be a read error, as it is one base from a much larger clone. V and J are TRBV6-5 and TRBJ1-1; D may be TRBD1 (6 bases). CDR1 and CDR2 from the germline V gene are MNHEY and SVGAGI. The length of the CDR3 is 15 residues. Here the CDR3 DNA reads TGTGCCAGCAGTTACGGGACACTAAGGAACATTGAAGCTTTCTTT. Amino acid sequence: CASSYGTLRNIEAFF.

J is TRBJ1-2 and V is TRBV12-3 or TRBV12-4; D gene uncertain. The CDR3 runs to 11 residues. Trimming shortened V by 3 bases and J by 14 bases, and 13 bases separated the two germline ends. The CDR3 DNA reads TGTGCCAGCAGTTTTGGCCAAGTGAGGACCTTC. It codes for CASSFGQVRTF.

This chain connects TRBV6-5 to TRBJ2-1; D possibly uses TRBD1 or TRBD2 (5 bases each). V lost 7 bases and J 5 bases, leaving 12 bases between the germline ends. Germline V gene data show CDR1 as MNHEY and CDR2 as SVGAGI. The CDR3 is made up of 13 amino acids. The CDR3 DNA sequence: TGTGCCAGCACCCGGGACCTCAACAATGAGCAGTTCTTC. It translates to CASTRDLNNEQFF.

Many counts were recorded for this clonotype. V usage is TRBV12-3 or TRBV12-4 and J usage is TRBJ1-1; weak D call: TRBD1 (5 bases). The CDR3 spans 16 residues. V lost 10 bases and J 0 bases, leaving 21 bases between the germline ends. The CDR3 coding sequence is TGTGCCACCAAAGCCGGGACGGGTGCCATGAACACTGAAGCTTTCTTT. It codes for CATKAGTGAMNTEAFF.